This T cell receptor beta chain was sequenced during a study of blood T cell repertoires in COVID-19. Grouping used clinical history reported by participants in a survey and questionnaire. Two consecutive negative NP/OP PCR tests, clearance, or resolved symptoms defined Cohort 3 recovery. This clone was counted once. The protocol was immunoSEQ multiplex PCR, while the TCRdb copy is restricted to in-frame clones and leaves out a portion. The sample yields around 200,000 clones, around 85% seen once. Germline V gene sequence: CDR1 SGHDT, CDR2 YYEEEE. Trimming took off 1 base at V and 6 bases at J, with 13 bases between the two ends. This CDR3 region has 14 residues.

The chain couples TRBV5-6 to TRBJ1-2; TRBD1 might be the D (5 bases). Source material: PBMCs or T cells enriched from blood (not recorded which). This TCR came from a man aged 40-49 years who had recovered from COVID-19. Here the CDR3 DNA reads TGTGCCAGCAGCTTGTTTAGGGGTATGGATGGCTACACCTTC. Translated, it gives CASSLFRGMDGYTF.